The rows below give T cell receptor beta chains drawn from one sample of a study of blood T cell repertoires in COVID-19. The repertoire was sequenced with immunoSEQ multiplex PCR; TCRdb's copy has only in-frame clones and lacks some. The sample comprises under 300,000 clones, roughly 84% of which are singletons, and 1.5% rests with the top ten. The specimen was peripheral blood. These receptors were taken from a woman aged 40 to 50 who had recovered from COVID-19. CDR3s include the opening cysteine and the closing phenylalanine or tryptophan. A D gene is named only where the DNA matches it firmly. Clone size is stated in some rows and not others, as once, few, many or a class when expanded.

J: TRBJ2-7
V: TRBV2
size: -
D: TRBD1
DNA: TGTGCCAGCAGTGCGACAGGGCCCGAGCAGTACTTC
CDR3: CASSATGPEQYF

J: TRBJ2-3
V: TRBV11-2
size: -
D: TRBD1
DNA: TGTGCCAGCAGCTCCTTGACAGGGCCTAGCACAGATACGCAGTATTTT
CDR3: CASSSLTGPSTDTQYF

J: TRBJ2-3
V: TRBV4-1
size: -
D: TRBD2
DNA: TGCGCCAGCAGCCAACGGAGCGGGGGAGCTAGCACAGATACGCAGTATTTT
CDR3: CASSQRSGGASTDTQYF

J: TRBJ2-7
V: TRBV28
size: once
D: TRBD1
DNA: TGTGCCAGCAGTCAGGGGGACTACGAGCAGTACTTC
CDR3: CASSQGDYEQYF

J: TRBJ2-2
V: TRBV10-3
size: -
D: -
DNA: TGTGCCATCAGTACGACAGGGAACACCGGGGAGCTGTTTTTT
CDR3: CAISTTGNTGELFF

J: TRBJ1-2
V: TRBV6-5
size: -
D: -
DNA: TGTGCCAGCAGCCCCAGGGTGAACTATGGCTACACCTTC
CDR3: CASSPRVNYGYTF

J: TRBJ1-2
V: TRBV3-1/TRBV3-2
size: -
D: -
DNA: TGTGCCAGCAGCTTCGCAGGAAACTATGGCTACACCTTC
CDR3: CASSFAGNYGYTF

J: TRBJ2-7
V: TRBV2
size: -
D: -
DNA: TGTGCCAGCCGCGGACAGTCCTACGAGCAGTACTTC
CDR3: CASRGQSYEQYF

J: TRBJ1-1
V: TRBV5-1
size: -
D: TRBD1
DNA: TGCGCCAGCAGGGATCGGACAGGCAGAATGAACACTGAAGCTTTCTTT
CDR3: CASRDRTGRMNTEAFF

J: TRBJ2-7
V: TRBV19
size: -
D: TRBD1
DNA: TGTGCCAGTAGGGGACAGGGAACAACCGAGCAGTACTTC
CDR3: CASRGQGTTEQYF

J: TRBJ2-7
V: TRBV6-6
size: -
D: TRBD1
DNA: TGTGCCAGCAGTTACGAGGACAGGCAACCCTACGAGCAGTACTTC
CDR3: CASSYEDRQPYEQYF

J: TRBJ1-2
V: TRBV28
size: -
D: TRBD1
DNA: TGTGCCAGCAGTCTGGGCAGGGGGTTCGGGTATGGCTACACCTTC
CDR3: CASSLGRGFGYGYTF

J: TRBJ1-4
V: TRBV5-4
size: -
D: TRBD1
DNA: TGTGCCAGCAGCTTGGGGGGACAGGGCCATTCTAAGGAAAAACTGTTTTTT
CDR3: CASSLGGQGHSKEKLFF

J: TRBJ1-1
V: TRBV2
size: -
D: TRBD1
DNA: TGTGCCAGCAGTACAGGGGGCCGGGGCACTGAAGCTTTCTTT
CDR3: CASSTGGRGTEAFF

J: TRBJ2-7
V: TRBV7-9
size: -
D: TRBD1
DNA: TGTGCCAGCAGCCATGACAGGGGGCAGTGGTACGAGCAGTACTTC
CDR3: CASSHDRGQWYEQYF

J: TRBJ2-3
V: TRBV2
size: few
D: -
DNA: TGTGCCAGCAGTCCCCTTGCGGGGGCCTCCACAGATACGCAGTATTTT
CDR3: CASSPLAGASTDTQYF

J: TRBJ1-3
V: TRBV6-5
size: -
D: -
DNA: TGTGCCAGCGGCACTGGAAACACCATATATTTT
CDR3: CASGTGNTIYF

J: TRBJ1-5
V: TRBV5-8
size: once
D: -
DNA: TGTGCCACCTCAGGTTTGAATCAGCCCCAGCATTTT
CDR3: CATSGLNQPQHF

J: TRBJ1-1
V: TRBV6-5
size: -
D: -
DNA: TGTGCCAGCACCCAGCGTCCGAGGACAGAAGCTTTCTTT
CDR3: CASTQRPRTEAFF

J: TRBJ2-7
V: TRBV5-1
size: -
D: -
DNA: TGCGCCAGCAGACACAAAGGACTGATGCACGAGCAGTACTTC
CDR3: CASRHKGLMHEQYF

J: TRBJ2-3
V: TRBV6-4
size: -
D: -
DNA: TGTGCCAGCAGTCCCCTCTGCACAGATACGCAGTATTTT
CDR3: CASSPLCTDTQYF

J: TRBJ2-5
V: TRBV12-5
size: -
D: -
DNA: TGTGCTAGTGGGCCAGGGTTAGGAGAGACCCAGTACTTC
CDR3: CASGPGLGETQYF

J: TRBJ2-2
V: TRBV5-1
size: -
D: -
DNA: TGCGCCAGCGGCAGGACGAACACCGGGGAGCTGTTTTTT
CDR3: CASGRTNTGELFF

J: TRBJ1-6
V: TRBV11-3
size: -
D: -
DNA: TGTGCCAGCAGCTTAGCTGCCAGTAATTCACCCCTCCACTTT
CDR3: CASSLAASNSPLHF

J: TRBJ2-7
V: TRBV5-4
size: -
D: TRBD2
DNA: TGTGCCAGCAGCTCCAAAGCGATAGGACTAGCCTCGGCCTACGAGCAGTACTTC
CDR3: CASSSKAIGLASAYEQYF

J: TRBJ1-5
V: TRBV10-2
size: -
D: -
DNA: TGCGCCAGCAGTCGGGACACAGGCGCTAGCAATCAGCCCCAGCATTTT
CDR3: CASSRDTGASNQPQHF

J: TRBJ1-1
V: TRBV6-2/TRBV6-3
size: few
D: TRBD1
DNA: TGTGCCAGCAGCAGACAGGGCAACACTGAAGCTTTCTTT
CDR3: CASSRQGNTEAFF

J: TRBJ2-5
V: TRBV18
size: -
D: TRBD1
DNA: TGTGCCAGCTCACCAGGAACAGGGGCACAGACCCAGTACTTC
CDR3: CASSPGTGAQTQYF

J: TRBJ2-3
V: TRBV7-2
size: -
D: TRBD1
DNA: TGTGCCAGCAGCTTAGGGGGGACAGGGGGCGCAGATACGCAGTATTTT
CDR3: CASSLGGTGGADTQYF

J: TRBJ2-7
V: TRBV5-1
size: -
D: TRBD2
DNA: TGCGCCAGCAGCTTGGTGGCTAGCGGGAGTGCCTACGAGCAGTACTTC
CDR3: CASSLVASGSAYEQYF

J: TRBJ1-1
V: TRBV5-4
size: once
D: -
DNA: TGTGCCAGCAGCTTGGAACAGAACACTGAAGCTTTCTTT
CDR3: CASSLEQNTEAFF

J: TRBJ1-5
V: TRBV5-1
size: few
D: -
DNA: TGCGCCAGCAGCTTGGAAGGGGGTTCCAGCCCCCAGCATTTT
CDR3: CASSLEGGSSPQHF

J: TRBJ2-2
V: TRBV7-9
size: -
D: -
DNA: TGTGCCAGCAGGGAGGACAGCAACACCGGGGAGCTGTTTTTT
CDR3: CASREDSNTGELFF